One and the same sample provided the 16 T cell receptor beta chains below, sequenced in a study of blood T cell repertoires in COVID-19. Method: immunoSEQ multiplex PCR; TCRdb's copy keeps in-frame clones and lacks some. The table includes a few hundred thousand clones, approximately 81% detected once. Input material: peripheral blood. The source of these receptors is a woman of 80 years or more with active or convalescent COVID-19.

The chain recombines TRBV27 with TRBJ2-7, with 8 bases that match TRBD2. CDR1 MNHEY and CDR2 SMNVEV come from the germline V gene (reference sequence). There are 14 residues in the CDR3. The trim removed 3 bases at V and 6 bases at J, leaving 7 bases unmatched. The CDR3 bases are TGTGCCAGCAGTTTTTCCGGGACTAGGGCCGAGCAGTACTTC. Its translation: CASSFSGTRAEQYF.

The rearrangement links TRBV5-1 to TRBJ2-5, with D possibly TRBD1 on 5 matching bases. Per germline, CDR1 SGHRS and CDR2 YFSETQ. V lost 3 bases and J lost 2, with 8 bases in between. There are 13 residues in the CDR3. CDR3 in amino acids: CASSSGFQETQYF. CDR3 bases: TGCGCCAGCAGCTCAGGGTTTCAAGAGACCCAGTACTTC.

The rearrangement links TRBV5-8 to TRBJ2-5; perhaps TRBD1 as D (5 bases). CDR1 and CDR2 (germline): SGHTS, YDEGEE. The V end was cut by 3 bases, the J end by 5 bases, with 14 bases between. The CDR3 totals 14 residues. The CDR3 loop is CASSSGPRAETQYF. In DNA form, the CDR3 reads TGTGCCAGCAGCTCAGGACCCAGGGCGGAGACCCAGTACTTC.

The chain is built from TRBV10-3 and TRBJ1-1; D not resolved. The CDR3 sequence is 13 residues long. V lost 4 bases and J 0 bases, leaving 6 bases between the germline ends. CDR1 ENHRY and CDR2 SYGVKD come from the germline V gene. DNA of the CDR3: TGTGCCATCAGTGGACTTATGAACACTGAAGCTTTCTTT. Translating it yields CAISGLMNTEAFF.

V usage is TRBV9 and J usage is TRBJ2-5, with 7 bases fitting TRBD1. Germline V gives CDR1 SGDLS, CDR2 YYNGEE. This CDR3 comprises 13 residues. Losses at the gene ends were 4 bases for V and 5 bases for J; bases not matched to a gene: 5. CDR3 region: CASSTGVGETQYF. CDR3 sequence (DNA): TGTGCCAGCAGCACAGGGGTTGGTGAGACCCAGTACTTC.

The V call is TRBV20-1, the J call TRBJ2-7, with TRBD2 identical over 7 bases. V lost 7 bases, J lost 2 bases, and 2 bases stayed unmatched. This CDR3 is built from 11 residues. Germline V gene lookup returns CDR1 DFQATT and CDR2 SNEGSKA (reference sequence). CDR3 residues: CSGAGPYEQYF. CDR3 sequence (DNA): TGCAGTGGAGCGGGGCCCTACGAGCAGTACTTC.

This rearrangement joins TRBV27 to TRBJ2-7; TRBD1 matches at 9 bases. This CDR3 spans 15 amino acids. Germline loops: CDR1 MNHEY, CDR2 SMNVEV (reference sequence). J was trimmed by 9 bases and V by 0 bases; bases with no gene match: 9. The CDR3 DNA is TGTGCCAGCAGTTTATCGGGGGACAGGGCCATTGGGCAGTACTTC. This codes for CASSLSGDRAIGQYF.

The rearrangement uses TRBV28 and TRBJ1-1, with D possibly matching TRBD1 (6 bases). The V gene's germline CDR1 is MDHEN and CDR2 SYDVKM. Deletions cut 10 bases from V and 10 bases from J, with 16 bases between. The CDR3 is made up of 11 amino acids. The CDR3: CATRNDRRAFF. In DNA, the CDR3 is TGTGCCACCAGGAATGACAGGAGAGCTTTCTTT.

A single count supports this clone. V gene TRBV10-3 combines with J gene TRBJ2-3, with D unresolved. Trimming pared 5 bases from V and 5 bases from J, leaving 8 bases between. The germline V gene encodes CDR1 ENHRY and CDR2 SYGVKD. CDR3 length equals 12 residues. The CDR3 DNA reads TGTGCCATCAGTACTTACTTAGATACGCAGTATTTT. Translated, it gives CAISTYLDTQYF.

The chain recombines TRBV5-1 with TRBJ1-2, with TRBD1 matching over 9 bases. V was clipped by 3 bases and J by 4 bases; unmatched bases: 7. Per germline, CDR1 SGHRS and CDR2 YFSETQ. This CDR3 comprises 15 residues. The CDR3, as DNA: TGCGCCAGCAGCTGGGGGACAGGGCAGGGCTATGGCTACACCTTC. The encoded protein is CASSWGTGQGYGYTF.

This chain uses TRBV19 with TRBJ1-1; 10 nucleotides match TRBD1. CDR1 is LNHDA, CDR2 SQIVND, per germline (reference sequence). This CDR3 spans 14 amino acids. V dropped 6 bases and J dropped 10; count of bases not matched to a gene: 11. CDR3 coding DNA: TGTGCCAGTAGCCCGACAGGGGGCAAAACTTCAGCTTTCTTT. Protein: CASSPTGGKTSAFF. The variable domain in full, with the rest retrieved from reference TRBV19 and TRBJ1-1, is DGGITQSPKYLFRKEGQNVTLSCEQNLNHDAMYWYRQDPGQGLRLIYYSQIVNDFQKGDIAEGYSVSREKKESFPLTVTSAQKNPTAFYLCASSPTGGKTSAFFGQGTRLTVV.

The chain recombines TRBV5-1 with TRBJ1-1, with 10 bases lining up with TRBD1. From germline, CDR1 is SGHRS and CDR2 YFSETQ. This CDR3 has 15 amino acids. Trimming cost V 1 base and J 6 bases; bases outside gene matches: 6. The CDR3, as DNA: TGCGCCAGCAGCTTGCGGACAGGGGGGATCGCTGAAGCTTTCTTT. As protein: CASSLRTGGIAEAFF.

The chain has TRBV10-3 and TRBJ2-7, with D maybe TRBD2 (6 bases). The germline V and J ends were trimmed by 6 bases and 1 base, with 13 bases remaining between them. The CDR3 loop spans 14 amino acids. CDR1 and CDR2 (germline): ENHRY, SYGVKD. The CDR3 loop is CAIRAGTVSYEQYF. The DNA of the CDR3 is TGTGCCATCAGGGCCGGGACTGTATCCTACGAGCAGTACTTC.

The J gene is TRBJ2-1, the V gene TRBV7-2; D remains ambiguous. Germline V CDR1 and CDR2: SGHTA, FQGNSA. V was shortened by 1 base and J by 6 bases, with 10 bases between the two germline ends. The CDR3 length is 14 residues. CDR3 sequence: CASSLGGSFNEQFF. As DNA, the CDR3 is TGTGCCAGCAGCTTAGGTGGCAGTTTCAATGAGCAGTTCTTC.

The CDR3 nucleotides read TGTGCCAGCAGGTCGACAGCGAACACTGAAGCTTTCTTT. Amino acid sequence: CASRSTANTEAFF. The V gene is TRBV28, the J gene TRBJ1-1, with D perhaps matching TRBD1 (5 bases). This CDR3 has 13 residues. Per the germline V gene, CDR1 is MDHEN and CDR2 is SYDVKM. The V and J ends lost 6 bases and 1 base respectively, with 9 bases between them. Full variable domain (outside the CDR3, taken from reference TRBV28 and TRBJ1-1): DVKVTQSSRYLVKRTGEKVFLECVQDMDHENMFWYRQDPGLGLRLIYFSYDVKMKEKGDIPEGYSVSREKKERFSLILESASTNQTSMYLCASRSTANTEAFFGQGTRLTVV.

A word on this clone: An end of the junction differs from the germline gene, which may be a read error. V usage is TRBV3-1 (or the pseudogene TRBV3-2) and J usage is TRBJ2-5, with D maybe TRBD1 (6 bases). The CDR3 runs 15 residues. Per the germline V gene, CDR1 is LGHDT and CDR2 is YNNKEL (reference sequence). The CDR3, as DNA: TGTGCCAGCAGTCAAGACAAGGGCAGGGGAGAGACCCAGTACTTC. This gives the protein CASSQDKGRGETQYF.